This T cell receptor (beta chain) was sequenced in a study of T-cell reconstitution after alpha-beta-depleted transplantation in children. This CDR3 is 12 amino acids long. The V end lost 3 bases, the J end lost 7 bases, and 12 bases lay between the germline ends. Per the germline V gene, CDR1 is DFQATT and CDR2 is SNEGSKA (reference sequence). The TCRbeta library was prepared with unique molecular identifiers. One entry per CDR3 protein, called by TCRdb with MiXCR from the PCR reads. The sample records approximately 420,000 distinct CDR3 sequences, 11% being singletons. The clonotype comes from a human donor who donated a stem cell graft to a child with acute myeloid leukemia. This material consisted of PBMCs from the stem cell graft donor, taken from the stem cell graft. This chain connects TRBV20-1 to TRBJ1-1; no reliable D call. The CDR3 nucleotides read TGCAGTGCTAGCGAAGTTAGTATTGAAGCTTTCTTT. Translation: CSASEVSIEAFF.